Listed below are T cell receptor beta chains from one sample, sequenced in a study of blood T cell repertoires in COVID-19. Assay: immunoSEQ multiplex PCR; the TCRdb copy retains only in-frame clones and omits some. Among about 250,000 clones listed, around nine tenths were seen once. The sequenced sample consisted of peripheral blood. The receptors stem from a man between 18 and 35 years old with active or convalescent COVID-19. CDR3s include the opening cysteine and the closing phenylalanine or tryptophan. D genes are given only for firm matches. Not every row has a clone size; where given, it reads once, few, many or a size class.

v_gene	d_gene	j_gene	abundance	CDR3nt	CDR3aa
TRBV13	TRBD2	TRBJ2-5	.	TGTGCCAGCAGCTTAAGATTAGCGGGAGGGCCTGAAGAGACCCAGTACTTC	CASSLRLAGGPEETQYF
TRBV29-1	.	TRBJ2-1	once	TGCAGCGTTGTCGGGGGCTCCTACAATGAGCAGTTCTTC	CSVVGGSYNEQFF
TRBV6-1	.	TRBJ2-6	.	TGTGCCAGCAGTGGGGTTAGAGGCTCTGGGGCCAACGTCCTGACTTTC	CASSGVRGSGANVLTF
TRBV29-1	.	TRBJ1-4	.	TGCAGCGTTCTGACAGACGATGAAAAACTGTTTTTT	CSVLTDDEKLFF
TRBV6-5	.	TRBJ2-4	.	TGTGCCAGCAGAACGGGCGACGGGGTTAAAAACATTCAGTACTTC	CASRTGDGVKNIQYF
TRBV5-6	TRBD2	TRBJ2-1	.	TGTGCCAGCAGCTTGGTTAGCGGGGACAATGAGCAGTTCTTC	CASSLVSGDNEQFF
TRBV29-1	.	TRBJ1-1	.	TGCAGCGTTGCGACAAACGTGGCTTTCTTT	CSVATNVAFF
TRBV5-6	.	TRBJ1-1	.	TGTGCCAGCAGCTTGACGGACTTGGGCACTGAAGCTTTCTTT	CASSLTDLGTEAFF
TRBV30	TRBD2	TRBJ2-7	.	TGTGCCTGGAGTGTATGGGGGGGGCAGTACTTC	CAWSVWGGQYF
TRBV7-9	.	TRBJ2-5	.	TGTGCCAGCAGCTTCAGGACAGTCGGGGAGACCCAGTACTTC	CASSFRTVGETQYF
TRBV6-5	.	TRBJ2-5	.	TGTGCCAGCAGTTACTCAGAGGGGGGGGCCCAGTACTTC	CASSYSEGGAQYF
TRBV5-4	TRBD2	TRBJ2-2	.	TGTGCCAGCAGCTTAGGCGGGAGTGGCACCGGGGAGCTGTTTTTT	CASSLGGSGTGELFF
TRBV19	.	TRBJ1-5	.	TGTGCCAGTAGTATAGCGGCGAGACTTATGAATCAGCCCCAGCATTTT	CASSIAARLMNQPQHF
TRBV6-6	TRBD1	TRBJ2-5	.	TGTGCCAGCAGTTACGACGGGACAGGCTCAAGGAGGACCCAGTACTTC	CASSYDGTGSRRTQYF
TRBV19	.	TRBJ2-5	.	TGTGCCAGTAGTTTCCAGGGTGGGTTGCGAGAGACCCAGTACTTC	CASSFQGGLRETQYF
TRBV4-2	.	TRBJ2-5	.	TGTGCCAGCAGCCCCCGGAGGAACCCCCAGTACTTC	CASSPRRNPQYF
TRBV28	TRBD1	TRBJ2-3	once	TGTGCCAGCAGTTTCGACAGGGGAACAGATACGCAGTATTTT	CASSFDRGTDTQYF
TRBV7-2	.	TRBJ1-2	once	TGTGCCAGCAGCGTAACAGTGGGTGGCTACACCTTC	CASSVTVGGYTF
TRBV7-9	TRBD1	TRBJ2-7	.	TGTGCCAGCTCCATCCCGGGACAGGGTGGCAACGAGCAGTACTTC	CASSIPGQGGNEQYF
TRBV25-1	.	TRBJ2-1	.	TGTGCCAGCAGTGAATCGGGAGTTATTTTTGGGAATGAGCAGTTCTTC	CASSESGVIFGNEQFF
TRBV3-1/TRBV3-2	.	TRBJ2-5	.	TGTGCCAGCAGCCACCGGGGGGAGACCCAGTACTTC	CASSHRGETQYF
TRBV2	TRBD1	TRBJ1-5	.	TGTGCCAGCAGGGACAGGGTCGTGAATCAGCCCCAGCATTTT	CASRDRVVNQPQHF
TRBV6-1	.	TRBJ1-2	.	TGTGCCAGCAGTGAGACCAGCGGCAGGTCAACCTTC	CASSETSGRSTF
TRBV30	TRBD1	TRBJ2-7	.	TGTGCCTGGAGCTTCCGGGACAGGGGCTTCTACGAGCAGTACTTC	CAWSFRDRGFYEQYF
TRBV5-1	TRBD2	TRBJ2-3	.	TGCGCCAGCAGCTTGGGACTAGCGGATACAGATACGCAGTATTTT	CASSLGLADTDTQYF
TRBV5-1	.	TRBJ1-6	.	TGCGCCAGCAGCTTGGAAGGCACTCGAGGCGGTTCACCCCTCCACTTT	CASSLEGTRGGSPLHF
TRBV7-9	TRBD2	TRBJ2-1	.	TGTGCCAGCAGCCCTCACCTAGCGGATTCCTACAATGAGCAGTTCTTC	CASSPHLADSYNEQFF